This T cell receptor beta chain appears in the sequencing data of a study of OX40 agonist ivuxolimab in advanced cancers. The study's findings and limits: In the expanded peripheral T cells, antigen specificity was never determined.

Libraries were prepared by immunoSEQ multiplex PCR; TCRdb keeps only in-frame clonotypes and omits some of them. The table has fewer than 15,000 clones, 82% seen once. CDR1 is SQVTM, CDR2 ANQGSEA, per germline. The V gene end was trimmed by 4 bases and the J gene end by 3 bases; junction bases not matched to a gene: 8. This CDR3 is built from 14 residues. With respect to this clone: The antigen remains unidentified.

The chain couples TRBV29-1 to TRBJ2-7; TRBD1 matches 8 bases. Sequencing was performed on CD4+ or CD8+ T cells sorted from blood, taken in a trial of the OX40 agonist ivuxolimab. The sequence derives from an adult with an advanced solid tumor such as melanoma, head and neck, liver or kidney cancer. For the CDR3, the DNA is TGCAGCGTTGCGGACAGGGAAGTAGGCTACGAGCAGTACTTC. Its translation: CSVADREVGYEQYF.